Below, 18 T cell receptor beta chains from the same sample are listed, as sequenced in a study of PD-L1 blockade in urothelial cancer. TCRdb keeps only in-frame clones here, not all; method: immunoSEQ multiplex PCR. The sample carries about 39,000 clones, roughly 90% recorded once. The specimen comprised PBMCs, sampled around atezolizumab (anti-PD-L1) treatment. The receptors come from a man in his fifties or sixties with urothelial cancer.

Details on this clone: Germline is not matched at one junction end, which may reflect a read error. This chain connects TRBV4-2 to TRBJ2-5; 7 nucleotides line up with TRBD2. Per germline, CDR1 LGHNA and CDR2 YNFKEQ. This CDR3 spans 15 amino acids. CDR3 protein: CASSQASSGQEAPNF. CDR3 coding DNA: TGTGCCAGCAGCCAAGCCTCTAGCGGACAAGAGGCCCCCAACTTC.

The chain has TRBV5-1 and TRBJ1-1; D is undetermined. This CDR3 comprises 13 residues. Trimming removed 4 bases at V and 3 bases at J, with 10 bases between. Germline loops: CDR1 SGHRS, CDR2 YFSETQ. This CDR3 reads CASSLQRDTEAFF. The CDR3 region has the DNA TGCGCCAGCAGCCTACAGAGGGACACTGAAGCTTTCTTT.

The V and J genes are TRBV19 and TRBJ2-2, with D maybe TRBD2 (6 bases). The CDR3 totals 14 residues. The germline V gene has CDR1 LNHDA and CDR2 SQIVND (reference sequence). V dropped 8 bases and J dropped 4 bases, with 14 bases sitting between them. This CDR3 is CASRTSPITGELFF. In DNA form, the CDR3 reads TGTGCCAGTCGAACTAGCCCTATCACCGGGGAGCTGTTTTTT. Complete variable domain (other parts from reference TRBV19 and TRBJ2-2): DGGITQSPKYLFRKEGQNVTLSCEQNLNHDAMYWYRQDPGQGLRLIYYSQIVNDFQKGDIAEGYSVSREKKESFPLTVTSAQKNPTAFYLCASRTSPITGELFFGEGSRLTVL.

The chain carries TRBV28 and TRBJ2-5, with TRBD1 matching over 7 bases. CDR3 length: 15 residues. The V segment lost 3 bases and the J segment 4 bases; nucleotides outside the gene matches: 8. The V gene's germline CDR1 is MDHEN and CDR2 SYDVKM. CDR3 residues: CASSFDRVPTETQYF. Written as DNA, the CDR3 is TGTGCCAGCAGTTTTGACAGGGTTCCTACAGAGACCCAGTACTTC. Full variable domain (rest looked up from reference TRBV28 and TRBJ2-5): DVKVTQSSRYLVKRTGEKVFLECVQDMDHENMFWYRQDPGLGLRLIYFSYDVKMKEKGDIPEGYSVSREKKERFSLILESASTNQTSMYLCASSFDRVPTETQYFGPGTRLLVL.

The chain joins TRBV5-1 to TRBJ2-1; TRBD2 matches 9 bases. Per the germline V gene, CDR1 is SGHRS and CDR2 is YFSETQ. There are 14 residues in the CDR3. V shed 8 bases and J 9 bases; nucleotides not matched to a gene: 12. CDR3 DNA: TGCGCCAGTTATGCGGGGGGGGGATTCAGTGAGCAGTTCTTC. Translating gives CASYAGGGFSEQFF.

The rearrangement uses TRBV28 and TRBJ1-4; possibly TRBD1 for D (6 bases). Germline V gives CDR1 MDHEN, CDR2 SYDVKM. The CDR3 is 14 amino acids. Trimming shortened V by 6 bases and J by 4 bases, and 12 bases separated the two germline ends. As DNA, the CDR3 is TGTGCCAGCAGCGTAGGGGGGGGTAATGAAAAACTGTTTTTT. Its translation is CASSVGGGNEKLFF. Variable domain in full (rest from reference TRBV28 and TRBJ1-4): DVKVTQSSRYLVKRTGEKVFLECVQDMDHENMFWYRQDPGLGLRLIYFSYDVKMKEKGDIPEGYSVSREKKERFSLILESASTNQTSMYLCASSVGGGNEKLFFGSGTQLSVL.

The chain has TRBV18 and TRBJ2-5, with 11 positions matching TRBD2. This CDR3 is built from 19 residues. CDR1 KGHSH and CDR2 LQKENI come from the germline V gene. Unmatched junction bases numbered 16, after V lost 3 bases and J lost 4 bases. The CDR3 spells CASSPIGLAGTTSGETQYF. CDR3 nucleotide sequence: TGTGCCAGCTCACCTATTGGACTAGCGGGTACCACCTCAGGAGAGACCCAGTACTTC.

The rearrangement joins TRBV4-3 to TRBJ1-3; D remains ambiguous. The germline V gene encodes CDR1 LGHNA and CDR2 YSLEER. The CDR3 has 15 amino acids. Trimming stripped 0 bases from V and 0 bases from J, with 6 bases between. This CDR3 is CASSQDLSSGNTIYF. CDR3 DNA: TGCGCCAGCAGCCAAGATTTGAGCTCTGGAAACACCATATATTTT.

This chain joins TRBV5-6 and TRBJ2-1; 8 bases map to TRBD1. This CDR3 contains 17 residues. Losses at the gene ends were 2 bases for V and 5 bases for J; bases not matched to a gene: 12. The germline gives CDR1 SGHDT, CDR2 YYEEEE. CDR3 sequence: CASSLFGQGPLNNEQFF. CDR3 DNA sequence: TGTGCCAGCAGCTTATTTGGACAGGGACCTTTGAACAATGAGCAGTTCTTC. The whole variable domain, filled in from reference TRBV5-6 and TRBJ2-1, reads DAGVTQSPTHLIKTRGQQVTLRCSPKSGHDTVSWYQQALGQGPQFIFQYYEEEERQRGNFPDRFSGHQFPNYSSELNVNALLLGDSALYLCASSLFGQGPLNNEQFFGPGTRLTVL.

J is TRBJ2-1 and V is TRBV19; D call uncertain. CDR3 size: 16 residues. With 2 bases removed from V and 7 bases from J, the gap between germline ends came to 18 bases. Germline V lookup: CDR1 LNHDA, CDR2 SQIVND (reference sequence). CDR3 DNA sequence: TGTGCCAGTAGTATATGGAGCTTGGGTGCTGGAAATGAGCAGTTCTTC. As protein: CASSIWSLGAGNEQFF.

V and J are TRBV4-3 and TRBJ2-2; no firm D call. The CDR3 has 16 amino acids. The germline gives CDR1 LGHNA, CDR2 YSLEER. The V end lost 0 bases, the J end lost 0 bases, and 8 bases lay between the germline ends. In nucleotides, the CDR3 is TGCGCCAGCAGCCAAGAGGCCAGGACGAACACCGGGGAGCTGTTTTTT. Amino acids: CASSQEARTNTGELFF.

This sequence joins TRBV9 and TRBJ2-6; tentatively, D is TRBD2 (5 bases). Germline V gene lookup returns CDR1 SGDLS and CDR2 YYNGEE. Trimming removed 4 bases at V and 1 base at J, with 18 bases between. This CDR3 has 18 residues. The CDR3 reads CASSPRGDLGSGANVLTF. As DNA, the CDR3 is TGTGCCAGCAGCCCCCGGGGAGACTTAGGTTCTGGGGCCAACGTCCTGACTTTC.

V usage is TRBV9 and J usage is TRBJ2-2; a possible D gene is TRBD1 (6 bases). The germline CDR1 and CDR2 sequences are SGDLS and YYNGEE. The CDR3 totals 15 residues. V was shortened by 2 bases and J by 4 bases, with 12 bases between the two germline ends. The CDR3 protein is CASSVKLGGTGELFF. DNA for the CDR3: TGTGCCAGCAGCGTTAAGCTAGGGGGCACCGGGGAGCTGTTTTTT.

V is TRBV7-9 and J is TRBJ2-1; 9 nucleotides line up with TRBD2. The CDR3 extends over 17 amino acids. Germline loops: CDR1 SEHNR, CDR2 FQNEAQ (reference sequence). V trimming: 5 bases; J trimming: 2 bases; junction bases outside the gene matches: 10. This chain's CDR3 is CASSPRVAGATYNEQFF. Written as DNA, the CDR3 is TGTGCCAGCAGCCCACGGGTAGCGGGAGCTACCTACAATGAGCAGTTCTTC.

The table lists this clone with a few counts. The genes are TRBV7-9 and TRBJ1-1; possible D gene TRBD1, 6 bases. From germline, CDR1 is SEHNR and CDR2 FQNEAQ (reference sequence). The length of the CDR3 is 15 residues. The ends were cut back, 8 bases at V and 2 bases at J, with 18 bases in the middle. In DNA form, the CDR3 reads TGTGCCAGCTGTGGGGGCAGCGCCAGAAACACTGAAGCTTTCTTT. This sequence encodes CASCGGSARNTEAFF.

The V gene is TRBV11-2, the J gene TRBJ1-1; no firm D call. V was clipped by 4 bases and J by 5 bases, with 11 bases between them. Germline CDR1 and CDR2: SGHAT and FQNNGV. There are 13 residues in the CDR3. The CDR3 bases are TGTGCCAGCAGCTCGGACGCGGGGACTGAAGCTTTCTTT. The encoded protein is CASSSDAGTEAFF.

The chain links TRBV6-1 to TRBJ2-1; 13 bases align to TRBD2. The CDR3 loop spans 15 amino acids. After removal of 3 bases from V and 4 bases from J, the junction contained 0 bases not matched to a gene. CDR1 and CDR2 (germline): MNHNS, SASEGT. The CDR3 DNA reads TGTGCCAGCAGTGAGGGACTAGCGGGATACAATGAGCAGTTCTTC. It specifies CASSEGLAGYNEQFF.

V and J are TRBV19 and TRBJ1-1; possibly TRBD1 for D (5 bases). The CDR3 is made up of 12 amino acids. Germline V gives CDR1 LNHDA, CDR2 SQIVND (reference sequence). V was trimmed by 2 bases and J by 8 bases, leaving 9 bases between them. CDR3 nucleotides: TGTGCCAGTAGTATACGGGGGACGGAAGCTTTCTTT. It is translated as CASSIRGTEAFF. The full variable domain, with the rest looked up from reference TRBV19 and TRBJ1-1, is DGGITQSPKYLFRKEGQNVTLSCEQNLNHDAMYWYRQDPGQGLRLIYYSQIVNDFQKGDIAEGYSVSREKKESFPLTVTSAQKNPTAFYLCASSIRGTEAFFGQGTRLTVV.